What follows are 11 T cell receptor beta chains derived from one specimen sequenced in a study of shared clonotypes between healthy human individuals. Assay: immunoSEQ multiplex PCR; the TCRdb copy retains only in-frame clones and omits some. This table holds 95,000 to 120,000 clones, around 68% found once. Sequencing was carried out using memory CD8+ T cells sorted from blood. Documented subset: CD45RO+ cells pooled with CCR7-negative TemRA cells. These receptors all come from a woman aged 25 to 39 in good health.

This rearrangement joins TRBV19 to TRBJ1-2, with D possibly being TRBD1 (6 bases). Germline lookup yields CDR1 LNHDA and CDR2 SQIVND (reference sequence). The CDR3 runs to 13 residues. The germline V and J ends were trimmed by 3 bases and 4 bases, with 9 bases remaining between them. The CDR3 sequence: CASSIAGAYGYTF. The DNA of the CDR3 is TGTGCCAGTAGTATCGCGGGGGCCTATGGCTACACCTTC.

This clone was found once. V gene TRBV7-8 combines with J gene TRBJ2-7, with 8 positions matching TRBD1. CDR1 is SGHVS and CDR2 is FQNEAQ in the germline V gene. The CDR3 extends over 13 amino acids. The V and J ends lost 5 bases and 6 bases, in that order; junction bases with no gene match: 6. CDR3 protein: CASSTRTGLEQYF. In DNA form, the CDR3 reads TGTGCCAGCAGCACCCGGACAGGGCTCGAGCAGTACTTC. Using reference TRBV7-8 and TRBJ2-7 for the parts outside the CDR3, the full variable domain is GAGVSQSPRYKVAKRGQDVALRCDPISGHVSLFWYQQALGQGPEFLTYFQNEAQLDKSGLPSDRFFAERPEGSVSTLKIQRTQQEDSAVYLCASSTRTGLEQYFGPGTRLTVT.

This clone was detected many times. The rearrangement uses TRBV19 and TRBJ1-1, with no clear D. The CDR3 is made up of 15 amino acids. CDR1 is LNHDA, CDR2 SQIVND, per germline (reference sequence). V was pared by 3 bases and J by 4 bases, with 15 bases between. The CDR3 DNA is TGTGCCAGTAGTATCTGGGGAGGGCTGGGCACTGAAGCTTTCTTT. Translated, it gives CASSIWGGLGTEAFF.

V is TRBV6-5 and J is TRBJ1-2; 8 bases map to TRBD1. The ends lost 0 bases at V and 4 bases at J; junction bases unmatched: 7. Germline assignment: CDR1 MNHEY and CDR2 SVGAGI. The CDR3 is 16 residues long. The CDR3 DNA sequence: TGTGCCAGCAGTTACTCGCGACAGGGGCGAACCTATGGCTACACCTTC. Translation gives CASSYSRQGRTYGYTF.

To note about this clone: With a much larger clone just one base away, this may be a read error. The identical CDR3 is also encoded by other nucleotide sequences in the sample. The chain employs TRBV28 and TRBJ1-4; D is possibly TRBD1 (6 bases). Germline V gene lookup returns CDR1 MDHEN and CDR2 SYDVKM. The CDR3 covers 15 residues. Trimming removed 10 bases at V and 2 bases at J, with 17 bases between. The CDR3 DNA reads TGTGCCACCCAGACGAGACAGGACACTAATGAAAAACTGTTTTTT. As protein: CATQTRQDTNEKLFF.

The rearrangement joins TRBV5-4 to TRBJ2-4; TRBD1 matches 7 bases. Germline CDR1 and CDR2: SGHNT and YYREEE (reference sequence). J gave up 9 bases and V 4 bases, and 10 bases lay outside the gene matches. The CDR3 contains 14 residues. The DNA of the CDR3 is TGTGCCAGCAGCCAAGACAGGGCTTCGGGCATTCAGTACTTC. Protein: CASSQDRASGIQYF.

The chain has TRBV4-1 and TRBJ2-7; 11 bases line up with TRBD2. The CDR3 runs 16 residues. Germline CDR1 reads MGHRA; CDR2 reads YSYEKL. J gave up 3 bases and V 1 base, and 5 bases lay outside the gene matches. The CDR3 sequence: CASSQVGLADNYEQYF. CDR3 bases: TGCGCCAGCAGCCAAGTGGGACTAGCGGACAACTACGAGCAGTACTTC.

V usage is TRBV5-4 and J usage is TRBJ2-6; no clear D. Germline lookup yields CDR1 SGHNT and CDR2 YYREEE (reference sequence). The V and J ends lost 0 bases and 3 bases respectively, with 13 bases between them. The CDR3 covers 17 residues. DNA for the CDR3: TGTGCCAGCAGCTTGGCCGAGGCTTTCGGTGGGGCCAACGTCCTGACTTTC. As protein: CASSLAEAFGGANVLTF.

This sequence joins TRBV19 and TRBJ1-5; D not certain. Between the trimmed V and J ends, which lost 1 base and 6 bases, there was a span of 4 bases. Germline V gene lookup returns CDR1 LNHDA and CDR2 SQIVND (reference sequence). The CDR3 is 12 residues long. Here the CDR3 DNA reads TGTGCCAGTAGTATAGGTGCTCAGCCCCAGCATTTT. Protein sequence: CASSIGAQPQHF.

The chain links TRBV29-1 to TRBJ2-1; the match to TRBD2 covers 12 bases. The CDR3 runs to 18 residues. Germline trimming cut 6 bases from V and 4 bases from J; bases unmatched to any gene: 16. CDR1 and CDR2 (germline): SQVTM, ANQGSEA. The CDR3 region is CSVAGGQGLAGRYNEQFF. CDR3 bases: TGCAGCGTCGCTGGGGGACAAGGACTAGCGGGGCGGTACAATGAGCAGTTCTTC.

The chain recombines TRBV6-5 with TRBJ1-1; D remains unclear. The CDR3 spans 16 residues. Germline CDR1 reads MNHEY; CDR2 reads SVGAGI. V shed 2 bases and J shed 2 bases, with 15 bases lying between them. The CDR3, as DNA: TGTGCCAGCAGTTACCTTACTCAGGTCCCAAACACTGAAGCTTTCTTT. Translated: CASSYLTQVPNTEAFF.